What follows are 5 T cell receptor beta chains derived from one specimen sequenced in a study of blood T cell repertoires in COVID-19. Produced via immunoSEQ multiplex PCR; TCRdb's table is partial and in-frame only. The sample contains about 500,000 clones, nearly 90% of which appear only once. Sequenced: peripheral blood. Every receptor here comes from a man in his late teens or twenties with COVID-19, enrolled during active disease.

This clone was detected once. This sequence joins TRBV5-1 and TRBJ2-3, with D possibly being TRBD2 (6 bases). The germline V and J ends were trimmed by 4 bases and 2 bases, with 17 bases remaining between them. The CDR3 extends over 16 amino acids. Germline V lookup: CDR1 SGHRS, CDR2 YFSETQ. The CDR3 DNA reads as TGCGCCAGCAGCCCAGGGCTGGGACTTCCCACAGATACGCAGTATTTT. Encoded protein: CASSPGLGLPTDTQYF.

The chain has TRBV15 and TRBJ2-1; TRBD2 aligns across 9 bases. Germline values: CDR1 LNHNV, CDR2 YYDKDF (reference sequence). The CDR3 consists of 15 residues. J was trimmed by 4 bases and V by 1 base; bases with no gene match: 2. This CDR3 reads CATSRGRGGYNEQFF. The CDR3 DNA is TGTGCCACCAGCAGAGGGCGGGGGGGTTACAATGAGCAGTTCTTC. Filled out from reference TRBV15 and TRBJ2-1, the complete variable domain reads DAMVIQNPRYQVTQFGKPVTLSCSQTLNHNVMYWYQQKSSQAPKLLFHYYDKDFNNEADTPDNFQSRRPNTSFCFLDIRSPGLGDTAMYLCATSRGRGGYNEQFFGPGTRLTVL.

This chain joins TRBV5-1 and TRBJ1-2, with D tentatively TRBD1 (5 bases). Trimming removed 2 bases from V and 7 bases from J, with 12 bases in between. There are 13 residues in the CDR3. Germline V gene sequence: CDR1 SGHRS, CDR2 YFSETQ. The CDR3: CASSLQGDGGYTF. The CDR3 DNA is TGCGCCAGCAGCTTACAAGGGGATGGTGGCTACACCTTC.

The chain employs TRBV10-3 and TRBJ1-1; 8 positions match TRBD1. The CDR3 consists of 14 residues. Germline V gives CDR1 ENHRY, CDR2 SYGVKD. The trim removed 6 bases at V and 4 bases at J, leaving 7 bases unmatched. CDR3 protein: CAISTTGALTEAFF. The DNA of the CDR3 is TGTGCCATCAGCACGACAGGGGCGCTCACTGAAGCTTTCTTT.

This clone occurred many times. Other DNA sequences in this sample translate to the same CDR3. V usage is TRBV9 and J usage is TRBJ2-7, with 8 bases fitting TRBD1. CDR3 size: 13 residues. The trim removed 0 bases at V and 7 bases at J, leaving 3 bases unmatched. Germline V gene lookup returns CDR1 SGDLS and CDR2 YYNGEE. CDR3 sequence (DNA): TGTGCCAGCAGCGTAGCAGGGGGCGGGGAGCAGTACTTC. Translation gives CASSVAGGGEQYF.